This is a list of T cell receptor beta chains from one sample in a study of cytomegalovirus exposure and HLA in healthy donors. Some clones are missing from TCRdb's copy, which holds only in-frame ones; the method was immunoSEQ multiplex PCR. The table has approximately 98,000 clones, approximately 96% seen once; the top ten hold roughly 0.67%. The sample consisted of PBMCs. These receptors were taken from a woman between 18 and 29 years old in good health and CMV-seronegative. CDR3s include the opening cysteine and the closing phenylalanine or tryptophan. Fields, in order: V gene, clone size, D gene, J gene, CDR3 DNA, CDR3 protein. A D gene is named only where the DNA matches it firmly. Size tells how often a clone was seen (once, few, many) or the class of an expanded clone, and some rows leave it out.

>TRBV2|.|TRBD2|TRBJ2-3
TGTGCCAGCAGTGGGTTCGGGGGGGCTGCGGATACGCAGTATTTT
CASSGFGGAADTQYF
>TRBV4-3|.|.|TRBJ2-3
TGCGCCAGCAGCCAAAGAGTAGGGGGGGGGAACACAGATACGCAGTATTTT
CASSQRVGGGNTDTQYF
>TRBV7-2|.|.|TRBJ2-2
TGTGCCAGCAGCTCGATGGACAGCAACACCGGGGAGCTGTTTTTT
CASSSMDSNTGELFF
>TRBV28|.|.|TRBJ2-7
TGTGCCAGCAGTTTCTATCGGGGAAGCTACGAGCAGTACTTC
CASSFYRGSYEQYF
>TRBV6-1|.|TRBD2|TRBJ2-3
TGTGCCAGCAGTGAACGGATGGGGGGGACCCGCACAGATACGCAGTATTTT
CASSERMGGTRTDTQYF
>TRBV28|.|TRBD1|TRBJ1-2
TGTGCCAGCAGTTTTAGGGGGCGCTTGTCTAATGGCTACACCTTC
CASSFRGRLSNGYTF
>TRBV28|once|.|TRBJ2-7
TGTGCCAGCAGCCTCAATGGGGGCGACGAGCAGTACTTC
CASSLNGGDEQYF
>TRBV27|.|TRBD1|TRBJ2-3
TGTGCCAGCAGTTACAACAGGGGGCCGCGGGATACGCAGTATTTT
CASSYNRGPRDTQYF
>TRBV27|.|TRBD2|TRBJ2-1
TGTGCCAGCAGTCATAGCGGGGGGGGCAATGAGCAGTTCTTC
CASSHSGGGNEQFF
>TRBV6-5|.|TRBD1|TRBJ2-7
TGTGCCAGCAAAGGGGGCCACGAGCAGTACTTC
CASKGGHEQYF
>TRBV6-5|.|.|TRBJ1-3
TGTGCCAGCAGTTACTCGATAGTTCCTGGAAACACCATATATTTT
CASSYSIVPGNTIYF
>TRBV28|.|.|TRBJ2-2
TGTGCCAGCATCCAGGAGAACACCGGGGAGCTGTTTTTT
CASIQENTGELFF
>TRBV7-3|few|TRBD2|TRBJ2-5
TGTGCCAGCAGCCTCAATGGGAGGGTATCAAGAGAGACCCAGTACTTC
CASSLNGRVSRETQYF
>TRBV28|.|TRBD1|TRBJ2-1
TGTGCCAGCAGGATAGCCGGGACAGGGTACAATGAGCAGTTCTTC
CASRIAGTGYNEQFF
>TRBV7-9|.|TRBD1|TRBJ1-1
TGTGCCAGCAGCTCGGACAGGGGGAACACTGAAGCTTTCTTT
CASSSDRGNTEAFF
>TRBV5-3|.|.|TRBJ1-2
TGTGCCAGAAGTAAAAGCAGGGGCCCTAACTATGGCTACACCTTC
CARSKSRGPNYGYTF
>TRBV7-9|.|.|TRBJ1-3
TGTGCCAGCAGCTCCAGGGCTCTTGGAAACACCATATATTTT
CASSSRALGNTIYF
>TRBV5-4|.|TRBD2|TRBJ2-1
TGTGCCAGCAGCTTGGGGGGGCTAGCGGGGTACAATGAGCAGTTCTTC
CASSLGGLAGYNEQFF
>TRBV28|.|TRBD2|TRBJ2-7
TGTGCCACCAGAGGGGTAGCGGGGGTCTACGAGCAGTACTTC
CATRGVAGVYEQYF
>TRBV6-1|.|TRBD1|TRBJ1-2
TGTGCCAGTGGGACAGCTGATTTCTATGGCTACACCTTC
CASGTADFYGYTF
>TRBV9|.|TRBD1|TRBJ2-3
TGTGCCAGCAGCGTAGTGGGGGAGGACAGGGGCACAGATACGCAGTATTTT
CASSVVGEDRGTDTQYF
>TRBV18|.|TRBD1|TRBJ1-2
TGTGCCAGCTCACCCGCGACAGGGGCATCTTTCTATGGCTACACCTTC
CASSPATGASFYGYTF
>TRBV19|.|.|TRBJ2-7
TGTGCCAGTAGTATAGTTGCAGAACAGGCCTACGAGCAGTACTTC
CASSIVAEQAYEQYF
>TRBV4-3|once|.|TRBJ1-1
TGCGCCAGCAGCCAAGATTGGATAGCTTTGAACACTGAAGCTTTCTTT
CASSQDWIALNTEAFF
>TRBV6-5|.|TRBD1|TRBJ1-1
TGTGCCAGCAGTCAAAGGACAGGAACCACTGAAGCTTTCTTT
CASSQRTGTTEAFF
>TRBV14|.|.|TRBJ1-2
TGTGCCAGCAGCCAACAATTCACAGGCGTCGGGTATGGCTACACCTTC
CASSQQFTGVGYGYTF
>TRBV7-9|.|TRBD1|TRBJ1-2
TGTGCCAGCAGCTTAGACAGGGGGCCGTTCTATGGCTACACCTTC
CASSLDRGPFYGYTF
>TRBV28|.|.|TRBJ2-7
TGTGCCAGCAGCTCGGGGAATACCTACGAGCAGTACTTC
CASSSGNTYEQYF
>TRBV6-5|.|.|TRBJ2-1
TGTGCCAGCAGTTATACACAGGGAAACAATGAGCAGTTCTTC
CASSYTQGNNEQFF
>TRBV11-2|.|.|TRBJ2-1
TGTGCCAGCACCCCTAGGACAGAGATCTCCTACAATGAGCAGTTCTTC
CASTPRTEISYNEQFF
>TRBV6-6|.|TRBD2|TRBJ2-1
TGTGCCAGCAGTTCTTTAGCGGGGGGCTCCTACAATGAGCAGTTCTTC
CASSSLAGGSYNEQFF
>TRBV5-1|.|.|TRBJ2-3
TGCGCCAGCAGCCCGGCCAGGGGCACAGATACGCAGTATTTT
CASSPARGTDTQYF
>TRBV5-6|.|.|TRBJ2-1
TGTGCCAGCAGCTTTAGGGACTGGAACAATGAGCAGTTCTTC
CASSFRDWNNEQFF
>TRBV6-5|.|TRBD2|TRBJ2-3
TGTGCCAGCAGTTACTCGAAGGCGAGCGGGGTGGATACGCAGTATTTT
CASSYSKASGVDTQYF
>TRBV7-8|.|TRBD1|TRBJ1-2
TGTGCCAGCAGCGCCTACAGGGGCCCGGATGGCTACACCTTC
CASSAYRGPDGYTF